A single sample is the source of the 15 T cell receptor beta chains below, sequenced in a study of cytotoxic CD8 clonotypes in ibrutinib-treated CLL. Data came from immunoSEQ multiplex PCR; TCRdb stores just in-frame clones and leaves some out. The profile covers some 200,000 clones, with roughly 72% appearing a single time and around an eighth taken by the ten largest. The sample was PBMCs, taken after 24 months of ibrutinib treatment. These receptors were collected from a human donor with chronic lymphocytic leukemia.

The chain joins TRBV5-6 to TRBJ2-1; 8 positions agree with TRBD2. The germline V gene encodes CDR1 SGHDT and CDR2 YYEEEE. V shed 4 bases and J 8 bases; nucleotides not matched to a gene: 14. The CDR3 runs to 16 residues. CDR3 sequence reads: CASSRKRSGRSDEQFF. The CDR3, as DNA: TGTGCCAGCAGCCGAAAGCGGAGCGGGAGATCGGATGAGCAGTTCTTC. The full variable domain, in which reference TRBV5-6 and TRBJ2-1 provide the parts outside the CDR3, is DAGVTQSPTHLIKTRGQQVTLRCSPKSGHDTVSWYQQALGQGPQFIFQYYEEEERQRGNFPDRFSGHQFPNYSSELNVNALLLGDSALYLCASSRKRSGRSDEQFFGPGTRLTVL.

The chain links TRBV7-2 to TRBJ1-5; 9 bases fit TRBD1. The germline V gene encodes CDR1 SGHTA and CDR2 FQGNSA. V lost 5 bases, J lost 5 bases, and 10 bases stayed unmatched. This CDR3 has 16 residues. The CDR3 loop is CASSHLGQGRYQPQHF. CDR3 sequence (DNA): TGTGCCAGCAGCCACTTAGGACAGGGGCGATATCAGCCCCAGCATTTT.

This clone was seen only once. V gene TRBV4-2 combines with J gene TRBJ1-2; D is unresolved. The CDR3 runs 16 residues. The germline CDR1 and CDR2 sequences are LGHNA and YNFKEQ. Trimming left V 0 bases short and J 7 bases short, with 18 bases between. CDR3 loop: CASSQDDGAVAGGYTF. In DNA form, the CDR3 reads TGTGCCAGCAGCCAAGACGACGGAGCCGTGGCGGGTGGCTACACCTTC.

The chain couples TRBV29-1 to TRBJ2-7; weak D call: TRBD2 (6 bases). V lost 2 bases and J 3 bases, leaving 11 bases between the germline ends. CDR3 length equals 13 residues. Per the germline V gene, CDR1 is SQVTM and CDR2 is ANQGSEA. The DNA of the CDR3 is TGCAGCGTTGAATACGGGAGAGGCTACGAGCAGTACTTC. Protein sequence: CSVEYGRGYEQYF.

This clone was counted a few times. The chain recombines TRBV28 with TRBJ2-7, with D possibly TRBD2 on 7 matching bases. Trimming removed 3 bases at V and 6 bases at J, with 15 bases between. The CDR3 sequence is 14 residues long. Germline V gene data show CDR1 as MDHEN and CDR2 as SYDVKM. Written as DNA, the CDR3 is TGTGCCAGCAGTTTTAGGGGGAGGGGTGGCGAGCAGTACTTC. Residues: CASSFRGRGGEQYF.

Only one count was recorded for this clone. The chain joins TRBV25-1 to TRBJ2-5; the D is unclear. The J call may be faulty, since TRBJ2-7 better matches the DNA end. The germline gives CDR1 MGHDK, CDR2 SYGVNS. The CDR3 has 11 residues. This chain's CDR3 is CASNTVGEQYF. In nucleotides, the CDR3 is TGTGCCAGCAACACCGTGGGCGAGCAGTACTTC.

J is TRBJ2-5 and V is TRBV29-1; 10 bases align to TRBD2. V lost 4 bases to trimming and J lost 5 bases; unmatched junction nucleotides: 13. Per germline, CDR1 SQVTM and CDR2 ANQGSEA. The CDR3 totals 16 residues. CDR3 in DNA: TGCAGCGTTGGCCCAAGGAGCGGGAGGGCCGAGGAGACCCAGTACTTC. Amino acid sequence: CSVGPRSGRAEETQYF.

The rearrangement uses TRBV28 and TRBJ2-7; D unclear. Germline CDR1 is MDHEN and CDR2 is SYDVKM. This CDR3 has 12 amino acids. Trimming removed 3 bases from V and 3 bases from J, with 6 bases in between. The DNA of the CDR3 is TGTGCCAGCAGTTTCCTTTTCTACGAGCAGTACTTC. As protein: CASSFLFYEQYF.

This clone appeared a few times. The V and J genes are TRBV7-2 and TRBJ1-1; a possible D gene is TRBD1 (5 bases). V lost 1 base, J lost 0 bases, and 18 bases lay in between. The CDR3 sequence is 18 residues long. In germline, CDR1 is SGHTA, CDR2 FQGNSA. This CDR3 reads CASSLGLKAGTVNTEAFF. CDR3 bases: TGTGCCAGCAGCTTAGGTCTCAAGGCCGGGACGGTGAACACTGAAGCTTTCTTT.

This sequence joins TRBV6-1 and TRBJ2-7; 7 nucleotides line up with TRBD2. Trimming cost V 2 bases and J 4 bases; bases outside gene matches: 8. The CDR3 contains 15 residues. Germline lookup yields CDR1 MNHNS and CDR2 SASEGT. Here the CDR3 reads CASSEPSGETYEQYF. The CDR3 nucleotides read TGTGCCAGCAGTGAACCTAGCGGAGAGACTTACGAGCAGTACTTC.

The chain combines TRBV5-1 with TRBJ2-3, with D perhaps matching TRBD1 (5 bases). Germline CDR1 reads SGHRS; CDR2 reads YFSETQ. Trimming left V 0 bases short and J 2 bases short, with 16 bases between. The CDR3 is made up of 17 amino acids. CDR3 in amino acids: CASSLGPQGAFTDTQYF. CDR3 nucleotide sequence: TGCGCCAGCAGCTTGGGCCCCCAAGGGGCCTTCACAGATACGCAGTATTTT. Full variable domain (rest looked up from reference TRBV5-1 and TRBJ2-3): KAGVTQTPRYLIKTRGQQVTLSCSPISGHRSVSWYQQTPGQGLQFLFEYFSETQRNKGNFPGRFSGRQFSNSRSEMNVSTLELGDSALYLCASSLGPQGAFTDTQYFGPGTRLTVL.

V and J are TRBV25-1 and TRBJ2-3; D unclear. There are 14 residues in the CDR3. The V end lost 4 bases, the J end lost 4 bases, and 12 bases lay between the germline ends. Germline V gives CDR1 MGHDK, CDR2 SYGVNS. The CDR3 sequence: CASSVPSTADTQYF. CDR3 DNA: TGTGCCAGCAGTGTACCTTCAACAGCAGATACGCAGTATTTT.

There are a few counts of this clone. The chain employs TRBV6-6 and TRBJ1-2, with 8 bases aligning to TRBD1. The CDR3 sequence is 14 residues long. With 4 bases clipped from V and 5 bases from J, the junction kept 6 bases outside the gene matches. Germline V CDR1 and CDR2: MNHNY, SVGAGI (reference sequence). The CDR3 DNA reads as TGTGCCAGCAGTTCCCCAGACAGGGGTTATGGCTACACCTTC. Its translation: CASSSPDRGYGYTF.

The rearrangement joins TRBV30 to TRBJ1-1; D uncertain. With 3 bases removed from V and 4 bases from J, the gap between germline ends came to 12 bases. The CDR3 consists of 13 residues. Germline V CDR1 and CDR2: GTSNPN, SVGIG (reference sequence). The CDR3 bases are TGTGCCTGGAGGGTAAGGAAAAGCACTGAAGCTTTCTTT. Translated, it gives CAWRVRKSTEAFF.

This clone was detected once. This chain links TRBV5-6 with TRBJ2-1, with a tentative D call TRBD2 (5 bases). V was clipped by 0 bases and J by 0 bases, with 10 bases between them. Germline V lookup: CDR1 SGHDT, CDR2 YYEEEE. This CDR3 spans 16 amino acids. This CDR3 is CASSLVTGGSYNEQFF. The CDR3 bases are TGTGCCAGCAGCTTGGTGACTGGAGGCTCCTACAATGAGCAGTTCTTC.